This T cell receptor beta chain is from a study of blood T cell repertoires in COVID-19. Overall study: The analysed material was cDNA or gDNA that came from T cells, B-cell-depleted T cells, or PBMCs.

Sequencing used immunoSEQ multiplex PCR; TCRdb keeps in-frame clones, though not all of them. The top ten hold 1.1% of the sample, which has over 150,000 clones, about 85% seen once. The source is a man under 40 with acute or convalescent COVID-19. Sequencing was performed on peripheral blood.

The CDR3 region is CASSLTDTQYF. The CDR3 bases are TGTGCCAGCAGTCTCACAGATACGCAGTATTTT. V and J are TRBV27 and TRBJ2-3; no definite D call. The germline gives CDR1 MNHEY, CDR2 SMNVEV (reference sequence). Trimming pared 5 bases from V and 2 bases from J, leaving 2 bases between. This CDR3 has 11 residues.